The 27 T cell receptor beta chains below come from one sample, sequenced in a study of T cell changes during pregnancy in multiple sclerosis. Produced via immunoSEQ multiplex PCR; TCRdb's table is partial and in-frame only. Of 50,000 or so clones detected, roughly 93% appear once; the ten largest clones hold under 4.5%. The sample in question was CD8+ T cells from peripheral blood mononuclear cells, obtained after pregnancy. All receptors come from a female donor with multiple sclerosis, enrolled in a pregnancy study.

The chain combines TRBV27 with TRBJ1-5, with D maybe TRBD1 (5 bases). Germline lookup yields CDR1 MNHEY and CDR2 SMNVEV (reference sequence). The CDR3 covers 16 residues. Trimming cost V 0 bases and J 1 base, with 10 bases left between them. The CDR3 loop is CASSLSWGESNQPQHF. For the CDR3, the DNA is TGTGCCAGCAGTTTATCTTGGGGGGAGAGCAATCAGCCCCAGCATTTT.

The chain joins TRBV2 to TRBJ2-7, with D perhaps matching TRBD2 (7 bases). The CDR3 has 15 residues. CDR1 and CDR2 from the germline V gene are SNHLY and FYNNEI. Trimming pared 6 bases from V and 4 bases from J, leaving 19 bases between. The CDR3 loop reads CASSARGAGWYEQYF. In nucleotides, the CDR3 is TGTGCCAGCAGCGCACGGGGGGCCGGATGGTACGAGCAGTACTTC. Based on the CDR3 plus reference TRBV2 and TRBJ2-7, the full variable domain is EPEVTQTPSHQVTQMGQEVILRCVPISNHLYFYWYRQILGQKVEFLVSFYNNEISEKSEIFDDQFSVERPDGSNFTLKIRSTKLEDSAMYFCASSARGAGWYEQYFGPGTRLTVT.

The chain couples TRBV7-9 to TRBJ2-7, with 7 bases fitting TRBD2. The germline gives CDR1 SEHNR, CDR2 FQNEAQ (reference sequence). V was pared by 2 bases and J by 7 bases, with 14 bases of the junction left unmatched. CDR3 length: 16 amino acids. The CDR3: CASSLLRGTLMREQYF. The CDR3 coding sequence is TGTGCCAGCAGCTTACTGCGGGGGACTCTGATGAGGGAGCAGTACTTC.

The chain carries TRBV7-8 and TRBJ1-5; 8 nucleotides agree with TRBD1. Per germline, CDR1 SGHVS and CDR2 FQNEAQ. CDR3 size: 15 residues. With V trimmed by 3 bases and J by 4 bases, 5 bases remained unmatched. Written as DNA, the CDR3 is TGTGCCAGCAGCTTCCGGGACAGGAATAATCAGCCCCAGCATTTT. Amino acid sequence: CASSFRDRNNQPQHF.

This clone was found once. The chain joins TRBV5-6 to TRBJ1-3; no clear D gene. The CDR3 totals 17 residues. Between the trimmed V and J ends, which lost 0 bases and 0 bases, there was a span of 13 bases. Looked up from germline, CDR1 is SGHDT and CDR2 is YYEEEE. The CDR3, as DNA: TGTGCCAGCAGCTTGGCCAGGTTCGCAATCTCTGGAAACACCATATATTTT. Protein: CASSLARFAISGNTIYF.

The chain couples TRBV4-1 to TRBJ2-1; perhaps TRBD1 as D (6 bases). Trimming shortened V by 4 bases and J by 7 bases, and 17 bases separated the two germline ends. Per germline, CDR1 MGHRA and CDR2 YSYEKL. CDR3 size: 15 residues. CDR3 protein: CASSPDSPRRNEQFF. The CDR3 nucleotides read TGCGCCAGCAGCCCGGACAGTCCGCGGAGGAATGAGCAGTTCTTC.

The genes are TRBV7-8 and TRBJ2-7, with 7 bases aligning to TRBD2. The ends lost 5 bases at V and 1 base at J; junction bases unmatched: 2. This CDR3 spans 13 amino acids. The germline V gene has CDR1 SGHVS and CDR2 FQNEAQ. The CDR3, as DNA: TGTGCCAGCAGCGAGGGACTATCCTACGAGCAGTACTTC. Its translation: CASSEGLSYEQYF. Combining the CDR3 with reference TRBV7-8 and TRBJ2-7 gives the whole variable domain GAGVSQSPRYKVAKRGQDVALRCDPISGHVSLFWYQQALGQGPEFLTYFQNEAQLDKSGLPSDRFFAERPEGSVSTLKIQRTQQEDSAVYLCASSEGLSYEQYFGPGTRLTVT.

This chain links TRBV5-1 with TRBJ2-3; D possibly corresponds to TRBD1 (6 bases). This CDR3 is built from 15 residues. Trimming removed 0 bases from V and 2 bases from J, with 10 bases in between. Germline lookup yields CDR1 SGHRS and CDR2 YFSETQ. CDR3 sequence reads: CASSLEGETTDTQYF. The CDR3 DNA sequence: TGCGCCAGCAGCTTGGAGGGGGAAACCACAGATACGCAGTATTTT.

This rearrangement joins TRBV9 to TRBJ1-1, with no clear D. V was clipped by 4 bases and J by 0 bases, with 16 bases between them. The CDR3 runs to 16 residues. Germline V gene data show CDR1 as SGDLS and CDR2 as YYNGEE. Here the CDR3 DNA reads TGTGCCAGCAGCCCTTACCCCCACGGGATGAACACTGAAGCTTTCTTT. As protein: CASSPYPHGMNTEAFF.

V usage is TRBV9 and J usage is TRBJ1-6; 7 nucleotides match TRBD1. Trimming at V came to 3 bases and at J to 6 bases, leaving 6 bases not matched to a gene. The germline V gene has CDR1 SGDLS and CDR2 YYNGEE. This CDR3 spans 15 amino acids. This chain's CDR3 is CASSAGDSLNSPLHF. CDR3 sequence (DNA): TGTGCCAGCAGCGCCGGGGACAGCCTTAATTCACCCCTCCACTTT.

This rearrangement joins TRBV14 to TRBJ2-7, with TRBD1 as a possible D gene (6 bases). Trimming pared 3 bases from V and 0 bases from J, leaving 9 bases between. This CDR3 region has 14 residues. Per germline, CDR1 SGHDN and CDR2 FVKESK. The chain's CDR3 is CASSHGGSSYEQYF. DNA of the CDR3: TGTGCCAGCAGCCATGGGGGCAGCTCCTACGAGCAGTACTTC.

The chain links TRBV27 to TRBJ1-4; TRBD1 aligns across 8 bases. V lost 6 bases to trimming and J lost 5 bases; unmatched junction nucleotides: 5. Germline V CDR1 and CDR2: MNHEY, SMNVEV (reference sequence). CDR3 length: 14 amino acids. CDR3 sequence: CASRPGQVNEKLFF. As DNA, the CDR3 is TGTGCCAGCAGACCGGGACAGGTGAATGAAAAACTGTTTTTT.

The chain links TRBV30 to TRBJ1-2; TRBD1 matches at 10 bases. Germline values: CDR1 GTSNPN, CDR2 SVGIG (reference sequence). After removal of 6 bases from V and 4 bases from J, the junction contained 5 bases not matched to a gene. The CDR3 sequence is 13 residues long. CDR3 nucleotides: TGTGCCTGCAAAAGGACAGGGGGCTATGGCTACACCTTC. Its translation is CACKRTGGYGYTF. The whole variable domain, remainder taken from reference TRBV30 and TRBJ1-2, is SQTIHQWPATLVQPVGSPLSLECTVEGTSNPNLYWYRQAAGRGLQLLFYSVGIGQISSEVPQNLSASRPQDRQFILSSKKLLLSDSGFYLCACKRTGGYGYTFGSGTRLTVV.

The genes are TRBV6-1 and TRBJ2-7; 12 bases match TRBD2. Germline CDR1 and CDR2: MNHNS and SASEGT. With 4 bases clipped from V and 1 base from J, the junction kept 5 bases outside the gene matches. The CDR3 length is 16 residues. The CDR3 sequence is CASSGLAGDRSYEQYF. DNA of the CDR3: TGTGCCAGCAGTGGACTAGCGGGAGATCGGTCCTACGAGCAGTACTTC.

This clone was detected once. This sequence joins TRBV6-1 and TRBJ2-7; D is possibly TRBD2 (7 bases). Per germline, CDR1 MNHNS and CDR2 SASEGT. Trimming took 1 base from V and 4 from J, leaving 20 bases between them. There are 17 residues in the CDR3. CDR3 residues: CASSEEWGGQTPYEQYF. The DNA of the CDR3 is TGTGCCAGCAGTGAAGAATGGGGGGGGCAGACCCCTTACGAGCAGTACTTC.

The chain recombines TRBV9 with TRBJ2-1; 7 bases are shared with TRBD1. This CDR3 has 16 residues. Germline lookup yields CDR1 SGDLS and CDR2 YYNGEE. V shed 3 bases, J shed 0 bases, and the junction held 6 bases outside the gene matches. The CDR3 DNA reads TGTGCCAGCAGCGCACGCCGACAGGGCTCCTACAATGAGCAGTTCTTC. Translation: CASSARRQGSYNEQFF.

This clone turned up a few times. This chain connects TRBV4-2 to TRBJ1-1; the match to TRBD1 covers 11 bases. The CDR3 spans 16 residues. V was clipped by 0 bases and J by 3 bases; unmatched bases: 3. From germline, CDR1 is LGHNA and CDR2 YNFKEQ. The CDR3 protein is CASSQDWTGGHTEAFF. The CDR3 nucleotides read TGTGCCAGCAGCCAAGATTGGACAGGGGGCCACACTGAAGCTTTCTTT.

The genes are TRBV15 and TRBJ2-1; D might be TRBD2 (6 bases). V shed 3 bases and J shed 7 bases, with 13 bases lying between them. In germline, CDR1 is LNHNV, CDR2 YYDKDF (reference sequence). The CDR3 is 14 residues long. The chain's CDR3 is CATSRGGIGNEQFF. CDR3 nucleotides: TGTGCCACCAGCAGGGGCGGGATAGGGAATGAGCAGTTCTTC.

In this sample, this clone turned up once. The genes are TRBV7-6 and TRBJ1-1; 7 bases are shared with TRBD1. The CDR3 totals 14 residues. Germline-derived CDR1 and CDR2 are SGHVS and FNYEAQ. The ends lost 3 bases at V and 4 bases at J; junction bases unmatched: 5. Here the CDR3 reads CASSLTGSSTEAFF. CDR3 nucleotide sequence: TGTGCCAGCAGCTTGACAGGGTCGAGCACTGAAGCTTTCTTT.

V usage is TRBV4-1 and J usage is TRBJ2-7; 11 nucleotides align to TRBD2. Germline CDR1 is MGHRA and CDR2 is YSYEKL. V was pared by 8 bases and J by 5 bases, with 11 bases of the junction left unmatched. This CDR3 is built from 15 residues. The CDR3 DNA reads TGCGCCAGCCCCAACATACTAGCGGGAGTCGACGAGCAGTACTTC. Encoded protein: CASPNILAGVDEQYF.

The gene calls are TRBV5-5 and TRBJ2-7; D remains unclear. This CDR3 contains 15 residues. Trimming left V 1 base short and J 0 bases short, with 11 bases between. Germline V lookup: CDR1 SGHKS, CDR2 YYEKEE (reference sequence). CDR3 nucleotide sequence: TGTGCCAGCAGCTTGACACCCGGGTTCTCCTACGAGCAGTACTTC. This codes for CASSLTPGFSYEQYF.

The chain employs TRBV7-9 and TRBJ2-1, with TRBD2 as a possible D gene (6 bases). Germline lookup yields CDR1 SEHNR and CDR2 FQNEAQ (reference sequence). V was shortened by 4 bases and J by 4 bases, with 17 bases between the two germline ends. This CDR3 has 16 residues. CDR3 bases: TGTGCCAGCAGCTCGGCGGGGTCCACAGGTTACAATGAGCAGTTCTTC. It is translated as CASSSAGSTGYNEQFF.

This chain uses TRBV27 with TRBJ2-4; possibly TRBD2 for D (5 bases). The CDR3 length is 11 residues. V shed 6 bases and J shed 10 bases, with 10 bases lying between them. Germline-derived CDR1 and CDR2 are MNHEY and SMNVEV (reference sequence). DNA of the CDR3: TGTGCCAGCAGCTTCGGAGGAATTCAGTACTTC. Translated, it gives CASSFGGIQYF.

This chain uses TRBV5-4 with TRBJ2-7; 10 nucleotides align to TRBD1. The CDR3 totals 13 residues. The V segment lost 4 bases and the J segment 7 bases; nucleotides outside the gene matches: 5. Germline V gene data show CDR1 as SGHNT and CDR2 as YYREEE (reference sequence). CDR3 protein: CASSPTGGEEQYF. The DNA of the CDR3 is TGTGCCAGCAGCCCGACAGGGGGCGAGGAGCAGTACTTC.

The rearrangement uses TRBV7-9 and TRBJ1-1; D might be TRBD1 (6 bases). The CDR3 is 14 residues long. Germline CDR1 is SEHNR and CDR2 is FQNEAQ (reference sequence). V was shortened by 5 bases and J by 1 base, with 11 bases between the two germline ends. The CDR3 is CASSPRDKNTEAFF. The CDR3 nucleotides read TGTGCCAGCAGCCCTCGGGACAAGAACACTGAAGCTTTCTTT.

V is TRBV14 and J is TRBJ1-1; 8 bases fit TRBD1. With 5 bases clipped from V and 7 bases from J, the junction kept 9 bases outside the gene matches. The CDR3 has 14 amino acids. Germline CDR1 SGHDN, CDR2 FVKESK. The CDR3 reads CASSSADREDEAFF. In nucleotides, the CDR3 is TGTGCCAGCAGCTCTGCGGACAGGGAGGATGAAGCTTTCTTT. The entire variable domain, with the rest obtained from reference TRBV14 and TRBJ1-1, is as follows: EAGVTQFPSHSVIEKGQTVTLRCDPISGHDNLYWYRRVMGKEIKFLLHFVKESKQDESGMPNNRFLAERTGGTYSTLKVQPAELEDSGVYFCASSSADREDEAFFGQGTRLTVV.

V and J are TRBV6-6 and TRBJ2-3, with 9 nucleotides matching TRBD2. The CDR3 is 14 residues long. V lost 7 bases and J lost 1; bases outside the gene matches: 3. In germline, CDR1 is MNHNY, CDR2 SVGAGI (reference sequence). The CDR3 sequence: CASNIAGGTDTQYF. CDR3 coding DNA: TGTGCCAGCAATATAGCGGGGGGCACAGATACGCAGTATTTT.